This T cell receptor (beta chain) appears in the sequencing data of a study of blood T cell repertoires in COVID-19. Across the whole study: Donors in the United States, Italy and Spain gave samples during acute or convalescent COVID-19. PBMCs, B-cell-depleted T cells, or T cells were the source of the cDNA or gDNA that made up the material.

Under the authors' procedure: Reference gene primer amplification in the assay estimated nucleated cell counts. Assay: immunoSEQ multiplex PCR; the TCRdb copy retains only in-frame clones and omits some. That table furnishes V, J and clone size, whereas the DNA furnished D and trimming. The table has 150,000 to 200,000 clones, 70% to 90% seen once. The ends were cut back, 7 bases at V and 11 bases at J, with 17 bases in the middle. The CDR3 has 12 amino acids. Sequencing input: peripheral blood. The chain links TRBV12-3 or TRBV12-4 to TRBJ1-1, with a tentative D call TRBD1 (6 bases). The clonotype comes from a woman older than 75 in a cohort sampled during active or convalescent COVID-19. CDR3 protein: CASILDPGAAFF. In DNA form, the CDR3 reads TGTGCCAGCATCCTGGACCCAGGGGCGGCTTTCTTT.